This entry lists 29 T cell receptor beta chains sequenced from one sample in a study of T cell changes during pregnancy in multiple sclerosis. Here immunoSEQ multiplex PCR was the method, and the copy in TCRdb shows in-frame clones only, minus some. Among about 51,000 clones listed, roughly 93% were seen once. The source was peripheral blood, collected in the second trimester of pregnancy. Every receptor here comes from a female donor with multiple sclerosis, enrolled in a pregnancy study.

The gene calls are TRBV12-5 and TRBJ2-1; 8 nucleotides align to TRBD2. Germline-derived CDR1 and CDR2 are LGHNT and FRNRAP. The trim removed 5 bases at V and 4 bases at J, leaving 16 bases unmatched. The CDR3 totals 18 residues. The CDR3 nucleotides read TGTGCTAGTGGTCCGTCGTGGGTAGCGGGAAGTTCTTACAATGAGCAGTTCTTC. Its translation: CASGPSWVAGSSYNEQFF. Based on the CDR3 plus reference TRBV12-5 and TRBJ2-1, the full variable domain is DARVTQTPRHKVTEMGQEVTMRCQPILGHNTVFWYRQTMMQGLELLAYFRNRAPLDDSGMPKDRFSAEMPDATLATLKIQPSEPRDSAVYFCASGPSWVAGSSYNEQFFGPGTRLTVL.

The chain recombines TRBV11-3 with TRBJ2-1; D might be TRBD1 (6 bases). The germline V gene encodes CDR1 SGHNT and CDR2 YENEEA. This CDR3 is 14 amino acids long. V lost 5 bases to trimming and J lost 6 bases, with 14 bases between them. The CDR3 nucleotides are TGTGCCAGCAGCGCCAGGGGTCTCGGCAATGAGCAGTTCTTC. This codes for CASSARGLGNEQFF.

The J gene is TRBJ2-1, the V gene TRBV14, with 11 bases fitting TRBD1. Germline assignment: CDR1 SGHDN and CDR2 FVKESK. CDR3 length: 16 residues. J gave up 7 bases and V 2 bases, and 7 bases lay outside the gene matches. CDR3 amino acids: CASSQRLGQGANEQFF. The CDR3, as DNA: TGTGCCAGCAGCCAACGACTCGGACAGGGGGCTAATGAGCAGTTCTTC.

This chain connects TRBV9 to TRBJ2-3; 7 bases agree with TRBD1. The CDR3 contains 15 residues. V lost 5 bases, J lost 2 bases, and 8 bases stayed unmatched. Germline V CDR1 and CDR2: SGDLS, YYNGEE. CDR3 loop: CASSPRDSFTDTQYF. CDR3 nucleotide sequence: TGTGCCAGCAGTCCCCGGGACAGCTTCACAGATACGCAGTATTTT.

The chain combines TRBV7-9 with TRBJ1-4; D gene uncertain. With 6 bases removed from V and 6 bases from J, the gap between germline ends came to 14 bases. The CDR3 contains 14 residues. CDR1 is SEHNR and CDR2 is FQNEAQ in the germline V gene (reference sequence). The chain's CDR3 is CASSKLSEDEKLFF. Written as DNA, the CDR3 is TGTGCCAGCAGTAAACTGTCGGAGGATGAAAAACTGTTTTTT.

V and J are TRBV20-1 and TRBJ1-2; D unresolved. Germline lookup yields CDR1 DFQATT and CDR2 SNEGSKA (reference sequence). The V and J ends lost 0 bases and 4 bases respectively, with 3 bases between them. The CDR3 extends over 11 amino acids. The CDR3 spells CSARDLYGYTF. The CDR3 DNA reads as TGCAGTGCTAGAGATCTCTATGGCTACACCTTC.

This clone was seen only once. The V gene is TRBV18, the J gene TRBJ2-7; D remains unclear. The CDR3 consists of 14 residues. Trimming took 0 bases from V and 4 from J, leaving 10 bases between them. The germline gives CDR1 KGHSH, CDR2 LQKENI. CDR3 amino acids: CASSPPGSVYEQYF. CDR3 DNA: TGTGCCAGCTCACCACCAGGCAGCGTATACGAGCAGTACTTC.

This clone was recorded once. The J gene is TRBJ2-5, the V gene TRBV7-2, with TRBD2 matching 10 bases. The germline CDR1 and CDR2 sequences are SGHTA and FQGNSA. The CDR3 is 15 amino acids. After removal of 5 bases from V and 5 bases from J, the junction contained 8 bases not matched to a gene. The CDR3 is CASSAILAGDETQYF. The CDR3 bases are TGTGCCAGCAGCGCCATCCTAGCGGGAGACGAGACCCAGTACTTC. Supplemented by reference TRBV7-2 and TRBJ2-5, the full variable domain reads GAGVSQSPSNKVTEKGKDVELRCDPISGHTALYWYRQSLGQGLEFLIYFQGNSAPDKSGLPSDRFSAERTGGSVSTLTIQRTQQEDSAVYLCASSAILAGDETQYFGPGTRLLVL.

The chain joins TRBV30 to TRBJ1-2, with D maybe TRBD1 (6 bases). Germline V gene sequence: CDR1 GTSNPN, CDR2 SVGIG (reference sequence). V lost 5 bases and J lost 4, with 11 bases in between. CDR3 length: 12 residues. Written as DNA, the CDR3 is TGTGCCTGGGGACAGAATCTCTATGGCTACACCTTC. It yields the protein CAWGQNLYGYTF.

This clone is categorized as medium-sized. V is TRBV18 and J is TRBJ2-1; D is unclear. The CDR3 has 14 residues. Germline CDR1 is KGHSH and CDR2 is LQKENI. Trimming cost V 3 bases and J 0 bases, with 6 bases left between them. CDR3 amino acids: CASSPGSSYNEQFF. The DNA for the CDR3 is TGTGCCAGCTCACCTGGCAGCTCCTACAATGAGCAGTTCTTC.

The table lists this clone with a count of one. This sequence joins TRBV28 and TRBJ2-7, with 7 bases matching TRBD2. The V segment lost 7 bases and the J segment 5 bases; nucleotides outside the gene matches: 5. This CDR3 is built from 12 residues. Per germline, CDR1 MDHEN and CDR2 SYDVKM. Written as DNA, the CDR3 is TGTGCCAGCATTGCGGGAGTCAACGAGCAGTACTTC. As protein: CASIAGVNEQYF.

The chain carries TRBV19 and TRBJ1-2; D possibly corresponds to TRBD1 (6 bases). CDR3 length equals 12 residues. Trimming pared 9 bases from V and 4 bases from J, leaving 12 bases between. The germline V gene has CDR1 LNHDA and CDR2 SQIVND (reference sequence). The CDR3 reads CASGTLGYGYTF. The DNA of the CDR3 is TGTGCCAGCGGGACACTGGGCTATGGCTACACCTTC.

The chain has TRBV7-9 and TRBJ2-1; 7 bases line up with TRBD2. Germline V lookup: CDR1 SEHNR, CDR2 FQNEAQ (reference sequence). Trimming removed 1 base from V and 7 bases from J; junction bases left unmatched: 4. This CDR3 has 14 amino acids. The CDR3 DNA reads as TGTGCCAGCAGCTTAGGGCTAGCGGCAAATGAGCAGTTCTTC. Protein: CASSLGLAANEQFF. Drawing the rest from reference TRBV7-9 and TRBJ2-1, the complete variable domain is DTGVSQNPRHKITKRGQNVTFRCDPISEHNRLYWYRQTLGQGPEFLTYFQNEAQLEKSRLLSDRFSAERPKGSFSTLEIQRTEQGDSAMYLCASSLGLAANEQFFGPGTRLTVL.

V and J are TRBV9 and TRBJ2-3, with TRBD2 matching 8 bases. Unmatched junction bases numbered 10, after V lost 3 bases and J lost 4 bases. Germline V lookup: CDR1 SGDLS, CDR2 YYNGEE. CDR3 length equals 16 residues. CDR3 sequence: CASSDHQAGAPDTQYF. The CDR3 DNA follows: TGTGCCAGCAGCGACCATCAAGCGGGAGCCCCAGATACGCAGTATTTT.

J is TRBJ2-1 and V is TRBV6-6; the D is unclear. Germline CDR1 and CDR2: MNHNY and SVGAGI (reference sequence). Trimming removed 7 bases at V and 8 bases at J, with 18 bases between. This CDR3 region has 14 residues. The CDR3 DNA is TGTGCCAGCACCCGCCCCGAGACTCTAGATGAGCAGTTCTTC. It encodes CASTRPETLDEQFF.

This clone was seen only a few times. The gene calls are TRBV25-1 and TRBJ1-2; 10 bases match TRBD1. Germline CDR1 reads MGHDK; CDR2 reads SYGVNS. Trimming took 4 bases from V and 11 from J; bases not matched to a gene: 4. This CDR3 region has 12 residues. The DNA for the CDR3 is TGTGCCAGCAGTGGGGACAGGGGTGGTTACACCTTC. Its translation: CASSGDRGGYTF.

The genes are TRBV19 and TRBJ2-7, with a tentative D call TRBD1 (5 bases). V was shortened by 0 bases and J by 9 bases, with 15 bases between the two germline ends. The CDR3 extends over 14 amino acids. Germline CDR1 LNHDA, CDR2 SQIVND (reference sequence). CDR3 residues: CASSIEMKGAVQYF. The DNA for the CDR3 is TGTGCCAGTAGTATAGAAATGAAAGGGGCTGTGCAGTACTTC.

The chain combines TRBV2 with TRBJ2-5, with 8 bases identical to TRBD2. With V trimmed by 6 bases and J by 5 bases, 14 bases remained unmatched. The CDR3 loop spans 16 amino acids. CDR1 SNHLY and CDR2 FYNNEI come from the germline V gene. CDR3 loop: CASRDFSGIEGETQYF. The CDR3 region has the DNA TGTGCCAGCAGGGACTTTAGCGGGATCGAGGGGGAGACCCAGTACTTC.

Here the CDR3 reads CASHLPYTDTQYF. Here the CDR3 DNA reads TGTGCCAGCCACCTACCTTACACAGATACGCAGTATTTT. The chain recombines TRBV7-9 with TRBJ2-3; D is unresolved. Trimming took 8 bases from V and 2 from J, leaving 11 bases between them. Germline CDR1 reads SEHNR; CDR2 reads FQNEAQ (reference sequence). The CDR3 length is 13 residues.

The chain links TRBV18 to TRBJ2-5; D unresolved. The germline V gene has CDR1 KGHSH and CDR2 LQKENI. The CDR3 is 15 amino acids. V was clipped by 2 bases and J by 1 base, with 11 bases between them. The CDR3 DNA is TGTGCCAGCTCACCAACTCAGGTATCCCAAGAGACCCAGTACTTC. Protein: CASSPTQVSQETQYF.

CDR3 DNA: TGCGCCAGCAGCTTGTCGGGAGTTGGTGAGCAGTTCTTC. Its protein is CASSLSGVGEQFF. This rearrangement joins TRBV5-1 to TRBJ2-1; D possibly corresponds to TRBD2 (6 bases). V was shortened by 1 base and J by 9 bases, with 11 bases between the two germline ends. Germline V gene lookup returns CDR1 SGHRS and CDR2 YFSETQ. CDR3 length: 13 amino acids.

V gene TRBV25-1 combines with J gene TRBJ2-7; D is undetermined. The CDR3 length is 16 residues. V was shortened by 3 bases and J by 0 bases, with 15 bases between the two germline ends. Looked up from germline, CDR1 is MGHDK and CDR2 is SYGVNS. The CDR3, as DNA: TGTGCCAGCAGTGATCCGGCTGCCCCAGGCTCCTACGAGCAGTACTTC. Protein product: CASSDPAAPGSYEQYF.

The chain is built from TRBV2 and TRBJ2-6; maybe TRBD2 (6 bases). The V and J ends lost 3 bases and 3 bases respectively, with 18 bases between them. Germline loops: CDR1 SNHLY, CDR2 FYNNEI. The CDR3 is made up of 18 amino acids. The CDR3 nucleotides read TGTGCCAGCAGTGACCGCCGGGACTCACCCCATGGGGCCAACGTCCTGACTTTC. Translating gives CASSDRRDSPHGANVLTF.

A remark on this clone: In the same sample, other DNA sequences code for this CDR3. The genes are TRBV6-5 and TRBJ2-3; 9 bases map to TRBD2. The length of the CDR3 is 15 residues. In germline, CDR1 is MNHEY, CDR2 SVGAGI. Unmatched junction bases numbered 6, after V lost 6 bases and J lost 2 bases. The CDR3 spells CASSLLAGNTDTQYF. As DNA, the CDR3 is TGTGCCAGCAGCCTCCTAGCGGGGAACACAGATACGCAGTATTTT.

V and J are TRBV2 and TRBJ2-5; 8 nucleotides match TRBD2. CDR1 is SNHLY, CDR2 FYNNEI, per germline. V shed 4 bases and J 1 base; nucleotides not matched to a gene: 8. This CDR3 region has 16 residues. This CDR3 is CASSVGGAYAQETQYF. CDR3 DNA sequence: TGTGCCAGCAGTGTCGGGGGGGCGTACGCCCAAGAGACCCAGTACTTC.

The chain uses TRBV6-5 and TRBJ1-1; D gene ambiguous. V was clipped by 5 bases and J by 5 bases, with 12 bases between them. The CDR3 loop spans 13 amino acids. The germline CDR1 and CDR2 sequences are MNHEY and SVGAGI. This CDR3 reads CASSPWLSTEAFF. CDR3 nucleotides: TGTGCCAGCAGTCCCTGGCTCTCAACTGAAGCTTTCTTT.

The chain joins TRBV6-1 to TRBJ2-6, with 10 bases lining up with TRBD1. After removal of 1 base from V and 2 bases from J, the junction contained 2 bases not matched to a gene. Germline V gene data show CDR1 as MNHNS and CDR2 as SASEGT. The CDR3 totals 17 residues. The CDR3 region has the DNA TGTGCCAGCAGTGAAGGGGGGACAGGGGCTGGGGCCAACGTCCTGACTTTC. Protein sequence: CASSEGGTGAGANVLTF.

J is TRBJ1-1 and V is TRBV4-3; D call uncertain. Germline loops: CDR1 LGHNA, CDR2 YSLEER. The CDR3 covers 17 residues. The V end lost 0 bases, the J end lost 3 bases, and 17 bases lay between the germline ends. The CDR3, as DNA: TGCGCCAGCAGCCAAGATGACGGGTATGGTCATGACACTGAAGCTTTCTTT. Its translation is CASSQDDGYGHDTEAFF.

CDR3 sequence: CASSFLTQETQYF. The CDR3 DNA sequence: TGCGCCAGCAGCTTCCTAACCCAAGAGACCCAGTACTTC. V and J are TRBV5-1 and TRBJ2-5; D remains ambiguous. Trimming left V 2 bases short and J 1 base short, with 6 bases between. The CDR3 loop spans 13 amino acids. Germline assignment: CDR1 SGHRS and CDR2 YFSETQ.